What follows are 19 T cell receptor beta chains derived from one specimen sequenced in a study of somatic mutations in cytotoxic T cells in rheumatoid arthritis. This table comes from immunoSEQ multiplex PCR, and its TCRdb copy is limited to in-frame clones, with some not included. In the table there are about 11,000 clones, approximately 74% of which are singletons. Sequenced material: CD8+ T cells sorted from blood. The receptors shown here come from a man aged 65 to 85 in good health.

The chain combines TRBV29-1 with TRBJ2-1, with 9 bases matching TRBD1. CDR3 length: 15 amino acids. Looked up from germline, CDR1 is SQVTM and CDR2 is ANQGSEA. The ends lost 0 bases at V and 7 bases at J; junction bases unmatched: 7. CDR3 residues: CSVEDRDRDLNEQFF. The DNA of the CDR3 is TGCAGCGTTGAAGATAGGGACAGGGATCTGAATGAGCAGTTCTTC.

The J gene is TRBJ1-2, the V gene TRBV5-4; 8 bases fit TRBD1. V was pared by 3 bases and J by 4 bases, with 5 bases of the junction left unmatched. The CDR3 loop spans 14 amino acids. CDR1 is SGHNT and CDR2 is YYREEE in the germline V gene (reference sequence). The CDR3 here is CASSSSGGTYGYTF. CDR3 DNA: TGTGCCAGCAGCTCATCAGGGGGCACCTATGGCTACACCTTC.

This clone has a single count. CDR3 in amino acids: CASSVDRQGEQYF. For the CDR3, the DNA is TGTGCCAGCAGCGTAGACAGGCAGGGGGAGCAGTACTTC. The chain recombines TRBV5-6 with TRBJ2-7; TRBD1 might be the D (6 bases). In germline, CDR1 is SGHDT, CDR2 YYEEEE. Trimming removed 4 bases from V and 7 bases from J, with 15 bases in between. The CDR3 is 13 residues long.

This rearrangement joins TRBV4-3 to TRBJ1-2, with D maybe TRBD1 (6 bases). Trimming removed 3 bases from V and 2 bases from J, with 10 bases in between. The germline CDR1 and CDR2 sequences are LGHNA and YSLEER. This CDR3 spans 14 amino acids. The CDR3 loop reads CASSHTGQNYGYTF. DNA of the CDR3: TGCGCCAGCAGCCACACCGGACAGAACTATGGCTACACCTTC.

The CDR3 here is CAIRRTSGDFDNEQFF. The DNA for the CDR3 is TGTGCCATCAGGCGGACTAGCGGGGACTTCGACAATGAGCAGTTCTTC. The chain recombines TRBV10-3 with TRBJ2-1, with 12 bases identical to TRBD2. V gave up 6 bases and J gave up 5 bases; unmatched junction bases: 8. Germline CDR1 ENHRY, CDR2 SYGVKD. This CDR3 has 16 amino acids.

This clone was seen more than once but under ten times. CDR3 nucleotide sequence: TGTGCCAGCAGCTTAGGGCGGGACAGGGGCTACGAGCAGTACTTC. This gives the protein CASSLGRDRGYEQYF. The V gene is TRBV7-6, the J gene TRBJ2-7, with TRBD1 matching 10 bases. CDR1 is SGHVS, CDR2 FNYEAQ, per germline. The CDR3 extends over 15 amino acids. Trimming removed 1 base from V and 3 bases from J; junction bases left unmatched: 3.

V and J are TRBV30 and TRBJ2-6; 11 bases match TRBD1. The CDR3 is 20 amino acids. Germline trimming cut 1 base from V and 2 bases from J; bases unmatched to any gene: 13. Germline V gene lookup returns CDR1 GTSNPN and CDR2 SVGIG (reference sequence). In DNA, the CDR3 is TGTGCCTGGAGTGAGTTGCTCCCCGGGACAGGGGGAGCTGGGGCCAACGTCCTGACTTTC. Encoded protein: CAWSELLPGTGGAGANVLTF.

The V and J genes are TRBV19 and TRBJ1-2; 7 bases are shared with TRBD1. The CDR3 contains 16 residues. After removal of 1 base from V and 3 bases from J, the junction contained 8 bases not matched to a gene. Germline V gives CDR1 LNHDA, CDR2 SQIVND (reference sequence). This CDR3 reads CASSIGFRGRDYGYTF. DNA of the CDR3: TGTGCCAGTAGTATAGGATTTAGGGGGCGCGACTATGGCTACACCTTC.

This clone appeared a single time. The CDR3 spells CASSPTGLSFNEQFF. The CDR3 DNA reads as TGTGCCAGCAGTCCCACGGGACTCTCTTTCAATGAGCAGTTCTTC. The V and J genes are TRBV27 and TRBJ2-1; a possible D gene is TRBD2 (6 bases). CDR1 and CDR2 from the germline V gene are MNHEY and SMNVEV (reference sequence). This CDR3 spans 15 amino acids. The V end was cut by 5 bases, the J end by 6 bases, with 17 bases between.

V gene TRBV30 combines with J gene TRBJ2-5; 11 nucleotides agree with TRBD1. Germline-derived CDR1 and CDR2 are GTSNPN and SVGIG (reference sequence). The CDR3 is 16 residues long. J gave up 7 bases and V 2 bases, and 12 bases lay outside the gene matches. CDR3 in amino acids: CAWSTPPDRGPGTQYF. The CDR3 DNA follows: TGTGCCTGGAGTACACCCCCGGACAGGGGGCCAGGGACCCAGTACTTC.

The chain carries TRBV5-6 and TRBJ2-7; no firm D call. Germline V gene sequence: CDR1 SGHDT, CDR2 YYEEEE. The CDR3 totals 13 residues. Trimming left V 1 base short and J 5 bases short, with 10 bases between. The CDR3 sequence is CASSLSSGNEQYF. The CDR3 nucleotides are TGTGCCAGCAGCTTGTCTTCAGGAAACGAGCAGTACTTC.

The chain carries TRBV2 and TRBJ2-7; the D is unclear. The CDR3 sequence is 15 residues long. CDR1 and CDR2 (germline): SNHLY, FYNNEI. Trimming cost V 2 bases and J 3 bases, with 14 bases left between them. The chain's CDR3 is CASSERPNPLYEQYF. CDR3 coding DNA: TGTGCCAGCAGTGAACGACCGAACCCCCTCTACGAGCAGTACTTC.

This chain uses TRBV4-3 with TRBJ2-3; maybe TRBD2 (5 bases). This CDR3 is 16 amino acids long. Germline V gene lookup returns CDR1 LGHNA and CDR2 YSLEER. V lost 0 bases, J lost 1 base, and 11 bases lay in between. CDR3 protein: CASSQELGGGTDTQYF. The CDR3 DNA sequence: TGCGCCAGCAGCCAAGAACTAGGAGGCGGCACAGATACGCAGTATTTT.

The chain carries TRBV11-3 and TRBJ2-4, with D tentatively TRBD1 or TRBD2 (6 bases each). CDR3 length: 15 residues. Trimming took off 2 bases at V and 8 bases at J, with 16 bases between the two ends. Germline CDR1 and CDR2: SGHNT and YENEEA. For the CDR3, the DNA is TGTGCCAGCAGCTTATTTGGGGGCGGGAATGACATTCAGTACTTC. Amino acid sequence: CASSLFGGGNDIQYF.

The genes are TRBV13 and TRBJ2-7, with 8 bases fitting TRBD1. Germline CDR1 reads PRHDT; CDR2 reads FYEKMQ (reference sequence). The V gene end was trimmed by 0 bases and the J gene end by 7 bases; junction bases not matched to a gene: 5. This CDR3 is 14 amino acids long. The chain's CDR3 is CASSLGQGAREQYF. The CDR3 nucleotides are TGTGCCAGCAGCTTAGGGCAGGGGGCGCGGGAGCAGTACTTC.

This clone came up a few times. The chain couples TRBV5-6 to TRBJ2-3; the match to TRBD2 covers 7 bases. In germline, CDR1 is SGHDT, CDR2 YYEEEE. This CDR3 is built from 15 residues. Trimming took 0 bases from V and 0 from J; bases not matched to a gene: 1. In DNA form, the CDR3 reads TGTGCCAGCAGCTTGGAAGCGGGGAGCACAGATACGCAGTATTTT. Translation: CASSLEAGSTDTQYF.

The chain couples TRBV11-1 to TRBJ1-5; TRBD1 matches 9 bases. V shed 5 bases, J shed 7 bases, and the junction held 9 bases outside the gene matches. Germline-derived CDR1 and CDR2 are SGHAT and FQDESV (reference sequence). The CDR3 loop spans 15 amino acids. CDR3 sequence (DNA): TGTGCCAGCAGCGAATCCGGGACAGGGTTGCAGCCCCAGCATTTT. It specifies CASSESGTGLQPQHF.

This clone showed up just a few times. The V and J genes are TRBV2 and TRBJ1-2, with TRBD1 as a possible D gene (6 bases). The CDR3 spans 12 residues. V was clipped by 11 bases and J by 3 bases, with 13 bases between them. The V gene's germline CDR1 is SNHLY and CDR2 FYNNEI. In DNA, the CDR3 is TGTGCCGGAAACAGGGAGGACTATGGCTACACCTTC. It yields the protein CAGNREDYGYTF.

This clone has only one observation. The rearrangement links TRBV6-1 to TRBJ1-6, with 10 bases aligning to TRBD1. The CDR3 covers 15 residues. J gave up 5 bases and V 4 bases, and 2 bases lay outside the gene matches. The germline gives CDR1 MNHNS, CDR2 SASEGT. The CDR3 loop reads CASSGGTGDNSPLHF. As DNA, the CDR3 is TGTGCCAGCAGTGGGGGGACAGGGGATAATTCACCCCTCCACTTT.